A selection of T cell receptor beta chains follows, all from one sample in a study of OX40 agonist ivuxolimab in advanced cancers. Method: immunoSEQ multiplex PCR; TCRdb's copy keeps in-frame clones and lacks some. The data show about 62,000 clones, with 79% seen just once and approximately 10% held by the top ten. This sample comprised CD4+ or CD8+ T cells sorted from blood, obtained in a trial of the OX40 agonist ivuxolimab. All receptors derive from an adult with an advanced solid tumor such as melanoma, head and neck, liver or kidney cancer. Both conserved end residues are trimmed from each CDR3. Fields, in order: CDR3 length, V gene, CDR3 protein.

len: 12
v_gene: TRBV7-2
CDR3aa: ASSVSWGYNEQF

len: 9
v_gene: TRBV19
CDR3aa: ASRGLEKLF

len: 11
v_gene: TRBV14
CDR3aa: ASSRQTVYEQY

len: 12
v_gene: TRBV6-6
CDR3aa: ASSYSGSTGELF

len: 12
v_gene: TRBV4-1
CDR3aa: ASSPTRGTYEQY

len: 12
v_gene: TRBV6-1
CDR3aa: ASRRQGASTEAF

len: 14
v_gene: TRBV7-9
CDR3aa: ASSWFSGGDADTQY

len: 13
v_gene: TRBV4-1
CDR3aa: ASSQDAARGEKLF

len: 12
v_gene: TRBV6-1
CDR3aa: ASTRDLNTGELF

len: 13
v_gene: TRBV6-6
CDR3aa: ASSYLSDSPKGLF

len: 14
v_gene: TRBV4-1
CDR3aa: ASSQERQLAKNIQY

len: 12
v_gene: TRBV15
CDR3aa: ATSRDQGAVEQF

len: 12
v_gene: TRBV18
CDR3aa: ASSPRGQGTEAF

len: 12
v_gene: TRBV29-1
CDR3aa: SVPVTGLNTEAF

len: 13
v_gene: TRBV21-1
CDR3aa: ASSKAHSSGNTIY

len: 13
v_gene: TRBV6-5
CDR3aa: ASKIGTVGNQPQH

len: 13
v_gene: TRBV4-1
CDR3aa: ASSHGTGSNQPQH

len: 12
v_gene: TRBV10-3
CDR3aa: AIRMTGDTGELF

len: 14
v_gene: TRBV11-2
CDR3aa: ASSPGTGSALYGYT

len: 11
v_gene: TRBV19
CDR3aa: ASDGGTNEKLF